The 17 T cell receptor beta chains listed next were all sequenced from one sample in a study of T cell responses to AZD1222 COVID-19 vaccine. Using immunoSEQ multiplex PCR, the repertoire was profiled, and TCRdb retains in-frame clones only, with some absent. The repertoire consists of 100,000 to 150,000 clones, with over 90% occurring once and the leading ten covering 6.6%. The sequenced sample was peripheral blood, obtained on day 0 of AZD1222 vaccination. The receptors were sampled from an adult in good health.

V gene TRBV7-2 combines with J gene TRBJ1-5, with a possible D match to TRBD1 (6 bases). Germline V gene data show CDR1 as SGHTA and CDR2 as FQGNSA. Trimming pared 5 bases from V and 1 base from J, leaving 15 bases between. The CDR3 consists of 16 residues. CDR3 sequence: CASSPGAGFSNQPQHF. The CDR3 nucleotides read TGTGCCAGCAGCCCGGGGGCAGGGTTCAGCAATCAGCCCCAGCATTTT.

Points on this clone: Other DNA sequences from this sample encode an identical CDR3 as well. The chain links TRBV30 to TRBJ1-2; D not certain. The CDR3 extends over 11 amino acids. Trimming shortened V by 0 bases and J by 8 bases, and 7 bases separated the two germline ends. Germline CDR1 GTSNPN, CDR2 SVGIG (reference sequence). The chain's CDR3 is CAWSVGGGYTF. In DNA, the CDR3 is TGTGCCTGGAGTGTCGGAGGGGGCTACACCTTC.

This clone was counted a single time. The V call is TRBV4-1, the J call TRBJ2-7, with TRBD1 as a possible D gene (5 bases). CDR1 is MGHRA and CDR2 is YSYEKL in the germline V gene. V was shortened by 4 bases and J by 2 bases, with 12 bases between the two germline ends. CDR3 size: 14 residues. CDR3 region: CASSRAPGTYEQYF. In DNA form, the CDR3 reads TGCGCCAGCAGCCGGGCCCCAGGGACCTACGAGCAGTACTTC.

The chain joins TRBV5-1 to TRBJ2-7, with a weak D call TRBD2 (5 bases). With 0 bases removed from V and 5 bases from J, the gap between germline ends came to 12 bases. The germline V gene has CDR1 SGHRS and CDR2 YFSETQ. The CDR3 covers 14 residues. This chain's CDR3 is CASSLVSGKDEQYF. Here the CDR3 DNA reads TGCGCCAGCAGCTTGGTGAGCGGTAAGGACGAGCAGTACTTC.

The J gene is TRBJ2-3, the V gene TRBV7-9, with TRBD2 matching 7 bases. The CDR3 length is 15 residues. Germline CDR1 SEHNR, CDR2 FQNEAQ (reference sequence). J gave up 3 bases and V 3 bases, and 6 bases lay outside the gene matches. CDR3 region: CASSLGGSWTDTQYF. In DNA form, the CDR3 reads TGTGCCAGCAGCTTGGGCGGGAGTTGGACAGATACGCAGTATTTT.

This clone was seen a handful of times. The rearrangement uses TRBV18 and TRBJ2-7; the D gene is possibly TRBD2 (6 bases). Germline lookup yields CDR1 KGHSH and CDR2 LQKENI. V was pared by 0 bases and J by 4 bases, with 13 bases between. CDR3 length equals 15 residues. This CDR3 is CASSPPGGKRYEQYF. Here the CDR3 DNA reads TGTGCCAGCTCACCACCGGGGGGAAAGCGGTACGAGCAGTACTTC.

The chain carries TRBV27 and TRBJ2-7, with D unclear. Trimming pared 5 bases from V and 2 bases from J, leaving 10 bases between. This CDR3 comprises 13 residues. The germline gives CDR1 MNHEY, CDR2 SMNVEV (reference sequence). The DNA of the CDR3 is TGTGCCAGCAGTGAACGGAGCACCTACGAGCAGTACTTC. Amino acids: CASSERSTYEQYF.

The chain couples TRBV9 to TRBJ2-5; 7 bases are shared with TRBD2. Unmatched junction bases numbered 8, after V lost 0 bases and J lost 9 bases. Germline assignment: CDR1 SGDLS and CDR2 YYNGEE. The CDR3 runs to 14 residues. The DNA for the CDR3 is TGTGCCAGCAGCGTAGAGCTAGCGGCCCGGCCCCAGTACTTC. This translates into CASSVELAARPQYF.

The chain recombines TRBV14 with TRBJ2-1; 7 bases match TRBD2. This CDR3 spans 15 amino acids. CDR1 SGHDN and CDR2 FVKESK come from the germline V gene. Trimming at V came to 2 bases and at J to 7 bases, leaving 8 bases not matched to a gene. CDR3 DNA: TGTGCCAGCAGCCAATACCTAGCGGAAGGGAATGAGCAGTTCTTC. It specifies CASSQYLAEGNEQFF. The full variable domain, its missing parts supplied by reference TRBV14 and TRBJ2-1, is EAGVTQFPSHSVIEKGQTVTLRCDPISGHDNLYWYRRVMGKEIKFLLHFVKESKQDESGMPNNRFLAERTGGTYSTLKVQPAELEDSGVYFCASSQYLAEGNEQFFGPGTRLTVL.

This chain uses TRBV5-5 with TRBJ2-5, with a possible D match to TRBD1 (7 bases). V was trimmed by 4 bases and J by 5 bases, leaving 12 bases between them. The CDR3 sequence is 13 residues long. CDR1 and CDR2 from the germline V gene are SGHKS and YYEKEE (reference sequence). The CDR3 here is CASSIPGGETQYF. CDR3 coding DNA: TGTGCCAGCAGCATCCCAGGGGGGGAGACCCAGTACTTC.

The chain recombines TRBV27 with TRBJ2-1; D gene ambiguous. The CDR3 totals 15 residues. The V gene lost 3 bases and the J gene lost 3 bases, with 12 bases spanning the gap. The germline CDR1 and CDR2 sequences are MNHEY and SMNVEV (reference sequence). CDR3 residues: CASSFSGRRYNEQFF. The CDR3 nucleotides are TGTGCCAGCAGTTTCTCCGGACGGCGCTACAATGAGCAGTTCTTC.

In nucleotides, the CDR3 is TGTGCCAGCAGCCCCACCCGGATGTTACTATACTTC. Translating gives CASSPTRMLLYF. V gene TRBV14 combines with J gene TRBJ2-5; D is unresolved. The CDR3 runs 12 residues. Trimming pared 4 bases from V and 14 bases from J, leaving 17 bases between. CDR1 and CDR2 (germline): SGHDN, FVKESK.

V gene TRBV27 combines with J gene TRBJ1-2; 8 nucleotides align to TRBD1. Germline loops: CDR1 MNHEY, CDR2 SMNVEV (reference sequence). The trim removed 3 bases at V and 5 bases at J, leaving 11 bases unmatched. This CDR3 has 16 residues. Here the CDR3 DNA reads TGTGCCAGCAGTTTCCTGGGGGGACAGGAAATTTATGGCTACACCTTC. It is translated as CASSFLGGQEIYGYTF.

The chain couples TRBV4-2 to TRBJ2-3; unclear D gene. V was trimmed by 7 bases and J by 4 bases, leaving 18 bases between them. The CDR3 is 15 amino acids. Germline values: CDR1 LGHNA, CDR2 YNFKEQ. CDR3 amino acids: CASTSRYQAADTQYF. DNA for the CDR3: TGTGCCAGCACCTCCCGGTACCAGGCGGCAGATACGCAGTATTTT.

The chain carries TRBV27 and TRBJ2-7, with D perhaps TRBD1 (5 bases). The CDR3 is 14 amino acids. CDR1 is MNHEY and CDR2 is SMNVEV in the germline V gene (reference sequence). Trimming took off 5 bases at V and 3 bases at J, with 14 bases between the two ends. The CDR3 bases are TGTGCCAGCAGTCCTCTCGACAGACTCTACGAGCAGTACTTC. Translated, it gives CASSPLDRLYEQYF.

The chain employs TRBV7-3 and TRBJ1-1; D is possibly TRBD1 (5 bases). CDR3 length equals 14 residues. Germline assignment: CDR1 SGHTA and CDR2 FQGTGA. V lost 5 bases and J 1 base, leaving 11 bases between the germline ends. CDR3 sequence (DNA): TGTGCCAGCAGCACTCAGGGCGGGAACACTGAAGCTTTCTTT. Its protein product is CASSTQGGNTEAFF.

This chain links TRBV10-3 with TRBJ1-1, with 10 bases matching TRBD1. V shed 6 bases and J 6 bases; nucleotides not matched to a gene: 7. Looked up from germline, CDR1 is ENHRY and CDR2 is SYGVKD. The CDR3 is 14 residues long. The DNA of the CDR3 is TGTGCCATCAGGCCGGGACAGGGGTCCCCTGAAGCTTTCTTT. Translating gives CAIRPGQGSPEAFF.